This TCR beta chain was captured by sequencing in a study of blood T cells in healthy people across ages. Study results and caveats: In older individuals, TCR beta diversity per million T cells was lower, falling roughly linearly with age.

With regard to this clonotype: No antigen is known for it.

A sample-barcoded 5' primer and a J-beta primer mix were used in a second PCR of about 7 to 11 cycles. TCRdb reprocessed the 5' RACE reads via MiXCR and lists one record per CDR3 protein. The sample shows around 650,000 distinct CDR3 sequences, roughly 30% of them seen only once. Material for sequencing was blood. The origin of this receptor is a woman aged 80 or over in good health.

As DNA, the CDR3 is TGTGCCAGCAGCCCCGTGGGGGGCTCTGGAAACACCATATATTTT. It translates to CASSPVGGSGNTIYF. The chain carries TRBV7-9 and TRBJ1-3, with D maybe TRBD1 (5 bases). The CDR3 contains 15 residues. Trimming pared 5 bases from V and 0 bases from J, leaving 11 bases between. Germline values: CDR1 SEHNR, CDR2 FQNEAQ (reference sequence).